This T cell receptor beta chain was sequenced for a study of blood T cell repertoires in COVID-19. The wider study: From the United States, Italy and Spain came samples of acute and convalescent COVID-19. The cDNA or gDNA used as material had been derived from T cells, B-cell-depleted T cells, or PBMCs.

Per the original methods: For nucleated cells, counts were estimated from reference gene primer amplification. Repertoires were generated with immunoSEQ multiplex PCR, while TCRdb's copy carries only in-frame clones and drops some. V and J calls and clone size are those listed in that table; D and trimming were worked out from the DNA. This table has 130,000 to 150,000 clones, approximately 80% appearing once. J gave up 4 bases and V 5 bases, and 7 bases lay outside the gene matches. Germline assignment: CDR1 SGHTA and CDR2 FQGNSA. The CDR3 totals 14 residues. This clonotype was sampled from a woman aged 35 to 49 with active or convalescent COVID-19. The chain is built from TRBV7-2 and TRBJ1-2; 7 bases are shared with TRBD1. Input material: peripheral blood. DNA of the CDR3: TGTGCCAGCAGCCCACAGGGGACGAGCTATGGCTACACCTTC. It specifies CASSPQGTSYGYTF.